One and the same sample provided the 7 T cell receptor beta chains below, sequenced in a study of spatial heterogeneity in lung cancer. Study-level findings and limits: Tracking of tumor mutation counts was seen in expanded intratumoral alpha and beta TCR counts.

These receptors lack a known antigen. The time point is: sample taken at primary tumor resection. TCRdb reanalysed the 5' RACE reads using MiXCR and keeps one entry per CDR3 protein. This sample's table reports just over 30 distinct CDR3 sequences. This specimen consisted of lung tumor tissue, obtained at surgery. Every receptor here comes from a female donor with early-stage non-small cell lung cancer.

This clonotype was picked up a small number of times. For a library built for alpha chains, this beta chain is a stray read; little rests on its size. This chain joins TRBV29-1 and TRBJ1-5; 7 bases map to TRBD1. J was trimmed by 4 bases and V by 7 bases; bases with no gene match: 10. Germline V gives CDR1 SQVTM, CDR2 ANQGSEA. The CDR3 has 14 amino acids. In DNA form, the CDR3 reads TGCAGCGCGTCTTTGGGACAGCCAAATCAGCCCCAGCATTTT. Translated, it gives CSASLGQPNQPQHF.

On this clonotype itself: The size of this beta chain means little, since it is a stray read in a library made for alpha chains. The CDR3 DNA is TGTGCCAGCAGTACGGTAGGGGGGAATGAGCAGTTCTTC. Translation gives CASSTVGGNEQFF. This rearrangement joins TRBV7-2 to TRBJ2-1, with D possibly called TRBD1 or TRBD2 (6 bases each). Germline V gene sequence: CDR1 SGHTA, CDR2 FQGNSA. The CDR3 contains 13 residues. V was cut by 6 bases and J by 7 bases, with 13 bases left in between. Based on the CDR3 plus reference TRBV7-2 and TRBJ2-1, the full variable domain is GAGVSQSPSNKVTEKGKDVELRCDPISGHTALYWYRQSLGQGLEFLIYFQGNSAPDKSGLPSDRFSAERTGGSVSTLTIQRTQQEDSAVYLCASSTVGGNEQFFGPGTRLTVL.

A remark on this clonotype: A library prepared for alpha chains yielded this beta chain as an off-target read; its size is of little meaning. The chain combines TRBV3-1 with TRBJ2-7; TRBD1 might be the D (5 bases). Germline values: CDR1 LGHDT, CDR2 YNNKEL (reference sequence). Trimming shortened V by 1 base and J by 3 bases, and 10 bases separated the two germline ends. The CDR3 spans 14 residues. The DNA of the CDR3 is TGTGCCAGCAGCCAAGGCAGGGCGGACTACGAGCAGTACTTC. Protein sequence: CASSQGRADYEQYF.

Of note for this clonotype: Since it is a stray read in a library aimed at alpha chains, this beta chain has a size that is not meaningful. The CDR3 bases are TGTGCCAGCAGCGCGACCGGGACACTATCCTACGAGCAGTACTTC. Residues: CASSATGTLSYEQYF. This sequence joins TRBV7-2 and TRBJ2-7; a possible D gene is TRBD1 (6 bases). The germline V gene encodes CDR1 SGHTA and CDR2 FQGNSA. CDR3 length equals 15 residues. V was cut by 5 bases and J by 1 base, with 15 bases left in between.

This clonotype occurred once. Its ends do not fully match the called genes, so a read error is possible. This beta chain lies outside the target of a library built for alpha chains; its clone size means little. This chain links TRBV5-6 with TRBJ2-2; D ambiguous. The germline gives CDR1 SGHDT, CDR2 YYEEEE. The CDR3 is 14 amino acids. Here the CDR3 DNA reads TGTGCCAGCAGCTTGGATCGGAACATCGGGGAGCTGTTTTTT. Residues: CASSLDRNIGELFF.

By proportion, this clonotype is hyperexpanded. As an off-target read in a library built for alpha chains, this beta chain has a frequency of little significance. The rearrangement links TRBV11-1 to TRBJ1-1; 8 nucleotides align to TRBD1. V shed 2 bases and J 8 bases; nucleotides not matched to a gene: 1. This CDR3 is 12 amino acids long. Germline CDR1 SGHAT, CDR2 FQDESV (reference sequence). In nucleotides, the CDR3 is TGTGCCAGCAGCTTAAGGACAGGGGAAGCTTTCTTT. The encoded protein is CASSLRTGEAFF.

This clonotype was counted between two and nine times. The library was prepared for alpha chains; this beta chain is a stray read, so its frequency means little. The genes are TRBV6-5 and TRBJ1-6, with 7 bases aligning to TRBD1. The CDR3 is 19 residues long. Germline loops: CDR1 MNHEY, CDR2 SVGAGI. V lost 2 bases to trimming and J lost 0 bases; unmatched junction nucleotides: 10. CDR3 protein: CASSYKLNRGSSYNSPLHF. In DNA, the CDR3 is TGTGCCAGCAGTTACAAGTTAAACAGGGGAAGCTCCTATAATTCACCCCTCCACTTT.